This TCR beta chain was captured by sequencing in a study of blood T cell repertoires in COVID-19. Background on the study: Collection of acute and convalescent COVID-19 samples took place in the United States, Italy and Spain. From T cells, B-cell-depleted T cells, or PBMCs came the material, which was cDNA or gDNA.

V lost 5 bases and J lost 5, with 15 bases in between. This CDR3 contains 14 residues. CDR1 is SGHTA and CDR2 is FQGNSA in the germline V gene. On this clone: The same CDR3 also results from other DNA sequences found in this sample.

Study processing details: Reference gene primer amplification gave estimated nucleated cell counts. Profiled with immunoSEQ multiplex PCR; TCRdb holds only in-frame clones, not every one. From that table come the V and J calls and clone size; the DNA was used to work out D and trimming. In the table there are 200,000 to 250,000 clones, roughly 85% of which are singletons. The specimen was peripheral blood. The chain couples TRBV7-2 to TRBJ1-2, with D possibly TRBD1 on 6 matching bases. This receptor was obtained from an elderly woman with acute or convalescent COVID-19. The CDR3 loop is CASSLGQGPYGYTF. CDR3 DNA sequence: TGTGCCAGCAGCCTCGGGCAGGGGCCATATGGCTACACCTTC.